Listed here are 6 T cell receptor beta chains from one sample, sequenced in a study of cytomegalovirus exposure and HLA in healthy donors. PCR amplification relied on 60 Vbeta primers (plus 13 Jbeta primers). Sequenced by immunoSEQ multiplex PCR; TCRdb stores in-frame clones only, minus some. This sample yields about 90,000 clones, of which approximately 68% are seen a single time; 20% to 25% belongs to the top ten. Sequencing used PBMCs. The source is a woman between 45 and 60 years old in good health and CMV-seropositive.

This chain connects TRBV7-6 to TRBJ1-2, with D perhaps TRBD1 (5 bases). Between the trimmed V and J ends, which lost 0 bases and 4 bases, there was a span of 12 bases. The germline V gene has CDR1 SGHVS and CDR2 FNYEAQ. This CDR3 is 15 amino acids long. The CDR3 sequence is CASSLAHGGTYGYTF. The CDR3 nucleotides are TGTGCCAGCAGCTTAGCGCATGGGGGGACCTATGGCTACACCTTC. The full variable domain, with the rest looked up from reference TRBV7-6 and TRBJ1-2, is GAGVSQSPRYKVTKRGQDVALRCDPISGHVSLYWYRQALGQGPEFLTYFNYEAQQDKSGLPNDRFSAERPEGSISTLTIQRTEQRDSAMYRCASSLAHGGTYGYTFGSGTRLTVV.

This clone was picked up a small number of times. J is TRBJ2-3 and V is TRBV21-1; the table's TRBD2 call for D was not verified on the DNA. TRBV21-1 constitutes a pseudogene. There are 20 residues in the CDR3. The CDR3 is CASSKWGEEAGAPSTDTQYF. In DNA, the CDR3 is TGTGCCAGCAGCAAATGGGGGGAGGAAGCGGGGGCCCCTAGCACAGATACGCAGTATTTT.

This clone was detected only a few times. The genes are TRBV6-5 and TRBJ2-5; D perhaps matches TRBD2 (6 bases). The germline CDR1 and CDR2 sequences are MNHEY and SVGAGI. V lost 3 bases, J lost 1 base, and 9 bases lay in between. The CDR3 runs to 14 residues. Written as DNA, the CDR3 is TGTGCCAGCAGTTATCAGGGAGGCCAAGAGACCCAGTACTTC. Translated, it gives CASSYQGGQETQYF.

In its sample, this clone was seen a few times. This chain links TRBV5-6 with TRBJ1-1; D remains unclear. From germline, CDR1 is SGHDT and CDR2 YYEEEE. CDR3 length: 14 amino acids. Between the trimmed V and J ends, which lost 7 bases and 0 bases, there was a span of 13 bases. CDR3 region: CASLLGGLNTEAFF. The DNA for the CDR3 is TGTGCCAGCCTTTTGGGAGGGCTGAACACTGAAGCTTTCTTT.

The chain links TRBV6-5 to TRBJ1-2; maybe TRBD1 (6 bases). Germline V CDR1 and CDR2: MNHEY, SVGAGI. The germline V and J ends were trimmed by 5 bases and 2 bases, with 12 bases remaining between them. The CDR3 spans 14 residues. CDR3 sequence: CASSRDIGNYGYTF. CDR3 coding DNA: TGTGCCAGCAGTAGGGACATTGGAAACTATGGCTACACCTTC.

This clone appeared a few times. The chain links TRBV9 to TRBJ1-1; D gene uncertain. This CDR3 region has 15 residues. V was clipped by 0 bases and J by 5 bases, with 14 bases between them. From germline, CDR1 is SGDLS and CDR2 YYNGEE. The CDR3 spells CASSVGAETLTEAFF. CDR3 nucleotide sequence: TGTGCCAGCAGCGTAGGAGCGGAGACATTGACTGAAGCTTTCTTT.